One and the same sample provided the 23 T cell receptor beta chains below, sequenced in a study of patients and donors after allogeneic stem cell transplantation. TCRdb reanalysed the RT-PCR reads using MiXCR and keeps one entry per CDR3 protein. This table holds roughly 940,000 distinct CDR3 sequences, 15% to 20% found once. Sequencing input: blood, either unsorted or a sorted T cell fraction (not recorded which). Receptors were obtained from a human donor who was either an allogeneic HSCT recipient or a stem cell or donor lymphocyte infusion donor (not recorded which). It is not recorded whose cells these are; they may come from a transplant donor.

The sample holds many counts of this clonotype. The chain joins TRBV24-1 to TRBJ1-1; D is possibly TRBD1 (6 bases). Trimming cost V 4 bases and J 11 bases, with 16 bases left between them. The CDR3 spans 13 residues. Germline loops: CDR1 KGHDR, CDR2 SFDVKD. The CDR3 protein is CATSEGAISRAFF. The CDR3 DNA sequence: TGTGCCACCAGTGAGGGGGCTATCAGTCGGGCTTTCTTT.

This sequence joins TRBV7-9 and TRBJ2-1, with TRBD2 identical over 7 bases. Germline CDR1 is SEHNR and CDR2 is FQNEAQ (reference sequence). V gave up 1 base and J gave up 7 bases; unmatched junction bases: 13. This CDR3 region has 17 residues. The CDR3 DNA sequence: TGTGCCAGCAGCTTAGGAATTGGCGGGAGACCTCTGAATGAGCAGTTCTTC. It translates to CASSLGIGGRPLNEQFF.

This clonotype occurred many times. J is TRBJ2-3 and V is TRBV12-3 or TRBV12-4, with 7 nucleotides matching TRBD2. The CDR3 consists of 17 residues. Trimming took 0 bases from V and 2 from J; bases not matched to a gene: 8. The CDR3 loop is CASSLAGAGTNTDTQYF. CDR3 nucleotides: TGTGCCAGCAGTTTAGCTGGTGCAGGGACTAACACAGATACGCAGTATTTT.

This clonotype came up a few times. The chain employs TRBV9 and TRBJ2-3; 7 bases line up with TRBD2. The germline V gene has CDR1 SGDLS and CDR2 YYNGEE. V lost 0 bases to trimming and J lost 5 bases; unmatched junction nucleotides: 3. This CDR3 is built from 14 residues. CDR3 loop: CASSVGGRIDTQYF. CDR3 nucleotide sequence: TGTGCCAGCAGCGTAGGCGGGAGAATAGATACGCAGTATTTT.

This clonotype was detected many times. The rearrangement joins TRBV18 to TRBJ2-1; D gene ambiguous. CDR1 and CDR2 (germline): KGHSH, LQKENI. V was shortened by 0 bases and J by 2 bases, with 11 bases between the two germline ends. The CDR3 extends over 16 amino acids. The CDR3 DNA follows: TGTGCCAGCTCACCACCGATCGAGGTCCCCTACAATGAGCAGTTCTTC. Amino acids: CASSPPIEVPYNEQFF.

This rearrangement joins TRBV10-3 to TRBJ2-5, with 10 bases matching TRBD2. The V gene's germline CDR1 is ENHRY and CDR2 SYGVKD. The V segment lost 2 bases and the J segment 2 bases; nucleotides outside the gene matches: 5. The CDR3 runs to 16 residues. CDR3 coding DNA: TGTGCCATCAGTGAGCCGGGACTAGCGCTACAAGAGACCCAGTACTTC. This codes for CAISEPGLALQETQYF.

This clonotype has a count of ten or more. The chain combines TRBV24-1 with TRBJ2-1; D is unclear. With 3 bases removed from V and 4 bases from J, the gap between germline ends came to 3 bases. Germline V gene data show CDR1 as KGHDR and CDR2 as SFDVKD. The CDR3 has 12 amino acids. The CDR3 spells CATSDGYNEQFF. The CDR3 nucleotides are TGTGCCACCAGTGATGGGTACAATGAGCAGTTCTTC.

This clonotype was recorded at least ten times. The rearrangement links TRBV6-1 to TRBJ2-2; 10 bases agree with TRBD1. The CDR3 totals 17 residues. CDR1 MNHNS and CDR2 SASEGT come from the germline V gene. After removal of 6 bases from V and 7 bases from J, the junction contained 14 bases not matched to a gene. The CDR3 here is CASSRDRGQLKNGELFF. CDR3 nucleotide sequence: TGTGCCAGCAGCCGCGACAGGGGGCAATTAAAAAACGGGGAGCTGTTTTTT.

This clonotype was picked up a small number of times. The chain couples TRBV5-1 to TRBJ2-1; maybe TRBD2 (7 bases). V dropped 1 base and J dropped 1 base, with 18 bases sitting between them. The length of the CDR3 is 18 residues. Germline loops: CDR1 SGHRS, CDR2 YFSETQ. As DNA, the CDR3 is TGCGCCAGCAGCTTGCCGTCCCAGGGGAGGGAATCCTACAATGAGCAGTTCTTC. Translated, it gives CASSLPSQGRESYNEQFF.

This clonotype was counted a few times. The chain combines TRBV29-1 with TRBJ2-6; no clear D gene. CDR3 length: 14 amino acids. Trimming cost V 3 bases and J 1 base, with 7 bases left between them. From germline, CDR1 is SQVTM and CDR2 ANQGSEA. The CDR3 protein is CSVEAQSGANVLTF. CDR3 in DNA: TGCAGCGTTGAGGCACAATCTGGGGCCAACGTCCTGACTTTC.

About this clonotype: This clone may be a read error of a much larger clone one base away. The chain carries TRBV29-1 and TRBJ2-2; the D is unclear. The germline V gene has CDR1 SQVTM and CDR2 ANQGSEA. This CDR3 has 14 residues. The CDR3 loop is CSVEGRTNTWELFF. DNA for the CDR3: TGCAGCGTTGAAGGCCGGACGAACACCTGGGAGCTGTTTTTT.

This clonotype was counted between two and nine times. This chain links TRBV7-6 with TRBJ1-3; 8 positions agree with TRBD1. CDR1 is SGHVS, CDR2 FNYEAQ, per germline. The CDR3 contains 17 residues. J lost 2 bases, V lost 4 bases, and 10 bases had no gene match. For the CDR3, the DNA is TGTGCCAGCAGCTCCAGAAGAACAGGGGGAGCTGGAAACACCATATATTTT. It yields the protein CASSSRRTGGAGNTIYF. Together with reference TRBV7-6 and TRBJ1-3, the CDR3 gives the full variable domain: GAGVSQSPRYKVTKRGQDVALRCDPISGHVSLYWYRQALGQGPEFLTYFNYEAQQDKSGLPNDRFSAERPEGSISTLTIQRTEQRDSAMYRCASSSRRTGGAGNTIYFGEGSWLTVV.

V usage is TRBV12-3 or TRBV12-4 and J usage is TRBJ2-7, with D perhaps TRBD2 (6 bases). The CDR3 totals 14 residues. V lost 5 bases and J 6 bases, leaving 17 bases between the germline ends. The CDR3 nucleotides are TGTGCCAGCAGTATCAGGGAGGACCAGGCCGAGCAGTACTTC. This codes for CASSIREDQAEQYF.

This clonotype has a handful of counts. The chain couples TRBV29-1 to TRBJ2-1; 13 bases are shared with TRBD2. With 3 bases clipped from V and 4 bases from J, the junction kept 6 bases outside the gene matches. The CDR3 extends over 16 amino acids. The germline V gene encodes CDR1 SQVTM and CDR2 ANQGSEA. The CDR3 coding sequence is TGCAGCGTTGAGGGACTAGCGGGGAAAAAATACAATGAGCAGTTCTTC. The encoded protein is CSVEGLAGKKYNEQFF.

This clonotype appeared many times. The gene calls are TRBV12-3 or TRBV12-4 and TRBJ1-2; 8 bases are a match to TRBD1. The CDR3 has 13 residues. V shed 4 bases, J shed 8 bases, and the junction held 6 bases outside the gene matches. Written as DNA, the CDR3 is TGTGCCAGCAGTTGGGACAGGATTGACGGCTACACCTTC. Amino acids: CASSWDRIDGYTF.

The chain recombines TRBV27 with TRBJ2-7; 9 positions agree with TRBD2. Germline lookup yields CDR1 MNHEY and CDR2 SMNVEV (reference sequence). CDR3 length: 12 residues. The V gene end was trimmed by 8 bases and the J gene end by 8 bases; junction bases not matched to a gene: 7. This CDR3 is CASQTSGKQQYF. The CDR3, as DNA: TGTGCCAGCCAGACTAGCGGCAAGCAGCAGTACTTC.

V and J are TRBV10-3 and TRBJ2-7, with D perhaps assigned TRBD1 or TRBD2 (5 bases each). Germline assignment: CDR1 ENHRY and CDR2 SYGVKD. The CDR3 sequence is 12 residues long. V gave up 6 bases and J gave up 6 bases, with 12 bases separating them. CDR3 residues: CAISGPGREQYF. The CDR3 DNA is TGTGCCATCAGCGGTCCGGGGCGCGAGCAGTACTTC.

The V call is TRBV24-1, the J call TRBJ2-1; D might be TRBD1 or TRBD2, each matching 5 bases. This CDR3 comprises 15 residues. The V end was cut by 1 base, the J end by 9 bases, with 15 bases between. In germline, CDR1 is KGHDR, CDR2 SFDVKD. CDR3 protein: CATSDLPPGHTEQFF. CDR3 DNA: TGTGCCACCAGTGATTTACCCCCGGGGCATACTGAGCAGTTCTTC.

The DNA for the CDR3 is TGTGCCAGCAGCCAAGAAGCCCCGGTAGGAGCTTTCTTT. Translating gives CASSQEAPVGAFF. This sequence joins TRBV4-2 and TRBJ1-1; D not certain. Germline CDR1 reads LGHNA; CDR2 reads YNFKEQ. V lost 0 bases, J lost 10 bases, and 12 bases lay in between. CDR3 length: 13 residues.

The genes are TRBV2 and TRBJ2-2; no firm D call. V shed 2 bases and J shed 0 bases, with 4 bases lying between them. The CDR3 spans 14 residues. CDR1 and CDR2 (germline): SNHLY, FYNNEI. The CDR3 nucleotides read TGTGCCAGCAGTGAAACAGCGAACACCGGGGAGCTGTTTTTT. This codes for CASSETANTGELFF. Looking up the rest from reference TRBV2 and TRBJ2-2 gives the full variable domain: EPEVTQTPSHQVTQMGQEVILRCVPISNHLYFYWYRQILGQKVEFLVSFYNNEISEKSEIFDDQFSVERPDGSNFTLKIRSTKLEDSAMYFCASSETANTGELFFGEGSRLTVL.

The genes are TRBV11-2 and TRBJ2-7, with no clear D. Germline CDR1 SGHAT, CDR2 FQNNGV. CDR3 length: 14 amino acids. Trimming took off 5 bases at V and 4 bases at J, with 15 bases between the two ends. The CDR3 loop is CASSQTSRRYEQYF. CDR3 DNA: TGTGCCAGCAGCCAGACCAGCCGGAGATACGAGCAGTACTTC.

CDR3 nucleotides: TGTGCCAGCAGCCCCCGGGACAGGGGGCGCGGTAGAAACACCGGGGAGCTGTTTTTT. It yields the protein CASSPRDRGRGRNTGELFF. This sequence joins TRBV11-2 and TRBJ2-2, with TRBD1 matching over 12 bases. The CDR3 consists of 19 residues. The germline V gene encodes CDR1 SGHAT and CDR2 FQNNGV. V was clipped by 5 bases and J by 2 bases; unmatched bases: 12.

In this sample, this clonotype turned up a few times. The chain employs TRBV12-3 or TRBV12-4 and TRBJ2-5; perhaps D is TRBD1 or TRBD2 (5 bases each). The CDR3 contains 13 residues. Deletions cut 3 bases from V and 4 bases from J, with 9 bases between. The CDR3, as DNA: TGTGCCAGCAGTTTCAGAGGGACAGAGACCCAGTACTTC. Protein product: CASSFRGTETQYF.